These 30 T cell receptor beta chains were all obtained from the same sample, sequenced in a study of identical twins. TCRdb re-derived calls from the 5' RACE reads in MiXCR, one entry per CDR3 protein. The sample lists about 520,000 distinct CDR3 sequences; less than 25% were seen once. The same specimen was also included in a second study, on T cells expressing NK-cell markers.

Input material: CD4+ T cells sorted from blood. Every receptor here comes from a woman aged 18-29 years in good health.

Here the CDR3 DNA reads TGTGCCAGCCAGTGGAGAGGGACTGGCCAAGAGACCCAGTACTTC. It yields the protein CASQWRGTGQETQYF. This chain joins TRBV6-1 and TRBJ2-5; tentative D call: TRBD2 (6 bases). Germline V gene lookup returns CDR1 MNHNS and CDR2 SASEGT. The CDR3 has 15 amino acids. V lost 8 bases, J lost 1 base, and 17 bases lay in between.

CDR3 residues: CASSSDGYNEQFF. The CDR3 DNA reads as TGTGCCAGCAGCTCCGACGGGTACAATGAGCAGTTCTTC. The chain recombines TRBV7-7 with TRBJ2-1; D unclear. The CDR3 is made up of 13 amino acids. Trimming stripped 4 bases from V and 4 bases from J, with 8 bases between. Germline V gene lookup returns CDR1 SSHAT and CDR2 FNYEAQ (reference sequence).

This chain joins TRBV20-1 and TRBJ2-3; D remains unclear. CDR3 length equals 13 residues. Per germline, CDR1 DFQATT and CDR2 SNEGSKA (reference sequence). V was cut by 4 bases and J by 3 bases, with 11 bases left in between. In DNA, the CDR3 is TGCAGTGCTAAAACTGCCTCAACAGATACGCAGTATTTT. It yields the protein CSAKTASTDTQYF.

The genes are TRBV20-1 and TRBJ2-1, with 9 positions matching TRBD2. Germline lookup yields CDR1 DFQATT and CDR2 SNEGSKA (reference sequence). The CDR3 loop spans 13 amino acids. The V segment lost 4 bases and the J segment 8 bases; nucleotides outside the gene matches: 6. This chain's CDR3 is CSANLAGVDEQFF. In DNA, the CDR3 is TGCAGTGCTAATTTAGCGGGAGTAGATGAGCAGTTCTTC.

This clonotype was counted only a few times. J is TRBJ1-5 and V is TRBV3-1, with unresolved D. Germline CDR1 LGHDT, CDR2 YNNKEL (reference sequence). CDR3 length equals 13 residues. V was shortened by 5 bases and J by 8 bases, with 13 bases between the two germline ends. CDR3 sequence: CASSVDLGEPQHF. The CDR3 DNA follows: TGTGCCAGCAGCGTCGATCTCGGGGAGCCCCAGCATTTT.

This clonotype was picked up a small number of times. CDR3 protein: CASSRWTRSTDTQYF. CDR3 coding DNA: TGTGCCAGCAGTCGATGGACAAGGAGCACAGATACGCAGTATTTT. The rearrangement links TRBV12-3 or TRBV12-4 to TRBJ2-3, with TRBD1 as a possible D gene (5 bases). With 5 bases removed from V and 0 bases from J, the gap between germline ends came to 12 bases. This CDR3 has 15 residues.

This clonotype has only a few counts. The rearrangement uses TRBV7-2 and TRBJ2-7; 9 positions match TRBD1. Trimming cost V 5 bases and J 1 base; bases outside gene matches: 9. The germline gives CDR1 SGHTA, CDR2 FQGNSA. CDR3 length: 16 amino acids. CDR3 amino acids: CASSRGTGLISYEQYF. The CDR3 DNA sequence: TGTGCCAGCAGCCGAGGGACAGGGCTAATTTCCTACGAGCAGTACTTC.

The chain joins TRBV5-1 to TRBJ2-7, with 10 nucleotides matching TRBD1. The ends lost 3 bases at V and 2 bases at J; junction bases unmatched: 5. Germline CDR1 is SGHRS and CDR2 is YFSETQ. This CDR3 is 15 amino acids long. CDR3 sequence: CASSWDRGITYEQYF. The CDR3 nucleotides are TGCGCCAGCAGCTGGGACAGGGGAATTACCTACGAGCAGTACTTC.

V usage is TRBV20-1 and J usage is TRBJ1-5, with D perhaps matching TRBD1 (5 bases). CDR3 length: 14 residues. V lost 4 bases to trimming and J lost 0 bases, with 10 bases between them. Germline V CDR1 and CDR2: DFQATT, SNEGSKA (reference sequence). The CDR3 bases are TGCAGTGCTAAGGGGCTCTATAGCAATCAGCCCCAGCATTTT. The encoded protein is CSAKGLYSNQPQHF.

The chain combines TRBV20-1 with TRBJ2-7; 10 bases are a match to TRBD2. Trimming cost V 1 base and J 5 bases; bases outside gene matches: 5. The V gene's germline CDR1 is DFQATT and CDR2 SNEGSKA (reference sequence). The CDR3 has 14 amino acids. CDR3 protein: CSARALSGRDEQYF. CDR3 sequence (DNA): TGCAGTGCTAGAGCCCTGAGCGGGAGGGACGAGCAGTACTTC.

This chain uses TRBV7-9 with TRBJ2-1; unclear D gene. The V end was cut by 3 bases, the J end by 10 bases, with 13 bases between. Germline V gene lookup returns CDR1 SEHNR and CDR2 FQNEAQ (reference sequence). CDR3 length: 13 amino acids. CDR3 sequence reads: CASSLGSTGEQFF. The CDR3 coding sequence is TGTGCCAGCAGCTTGGGTAGCACGGGCGAGCAGTTCTTC.

The chain uses TRBV20-1 and TRBJ1-1, with D unclear. Germline V gene sequence: CDR1 DFQATT, CDR2 SNEGSKA (reference sequence). V was pared by 1 base and J by 4 bases, with 7 bases between. This CDR3 has 12 residues. The CDR3 DNA follows: TGCAGTGCTAGAGGACTTGTCACTGAAGCTTTCTTT. Protein sequence: CSARGLVTEAFF.

This chain uses TRBV9 with TRBJ2-7; D is perhaps TRBD1 or TRBD2 (5 bases each). The ends were cut back, 2 bases at V and 7 bases at J, with 22 bases in the middle. Germline V CDR1 and CDR2: SGDLS, YYNGEE. The CDR3 is made up of 16 amino acids. The CDR3 DNA is TGTGCCAGCAGCGTTATGGGGCAGACGGGAAACGAGGAGCAGTACTTC. Amino acid sequence: CASSVMGQTGNEEQYF.

This clonotype was observed a handful of times. J is TRBJ2-3 and V is TRBV29-1, with D possibly being TRBD2 (7 bases). This CDR3 is built from 15 residues. CDR1 and CDR2 (germline): SQVTM, ANQGSEA. V was pared by 7 bases and J by 3 bases, with 20 bases between. CDR3 region: CSGTGEGGRTDTQYF. The CDR3 coding sequence is TGCAGCGGGACCGGGGAGGGGGGGCGGACAGATACGCAGTATTTT.

This clonotype showed up just once. This chain connects TRBV6-5 to TRBJ1-6; D unclear. Germline CDR1 is MNHEY and CDR2 is SVGAGI. Trimming cost V 2 bases and J 7 bases, with 9 bases left between them. The CDR3 extends over 14 amino acids. As DNA, the CDR3 is TGTGCCAGCAGTTACGGGGATAGCAATTCACCCCTCCACTTT. Translating gives CASSYGDSNSPLHF.

This clonotype turned up a few times. The rearrangement links TRBV2 to TRBJ1-1; TRBD1 might be the D (5 bases). Germline-derived CDR1 and CDR2 are SNHLY and FYNNEI. Trimming took 6 bases from V and 11 from J, leaving 16 bases between them. The CDR3 contains 12 residues. The CDR3 sequence: CASSDTGLGAFF. The CDR3 bases are TGTGCCAGCAGCGATACGGGGCTCGGGGCTTTCTTT. The full variable domain, rest sourced from reference TRBV2 and TRBJ1-1, is EPEVTQTPSHQVTQMGQEVILRCVPISNHLYFYWYRQILGQKVEFLVSFYNNEISEKSEIFDDQFSVERPDGSNFTLKIRSTKLEDSAMYFCASSDTGLGAFFGQGTRLTVV.

This chain links TRBV7-2 with TRBJ2-7; 8 bases match TRBD1. CDR1 is SGHTA and CDR2 is FQGNSA in the germline V gene. The CDR3 consists of 15 residues. Germline trimming cut 5 bases from V and 6 bases from J; bases unmatched to any gene: 12. The CDR3 region is CASSISRGDRGEQYF. The CDR3 region has the DNA TGTGCCAGCAGCATAAGTAGGGGCGACAGGGGCGAGCAGTACTTC. Full variable domain (outside the CDR3, taken from reference TRBV7-2 and TRBJ2-7): GAGVSQSPSNKVTEKGKDVELRCDPISGHTALYWYRQSLGQGLEFLIYFQGNSAPDKSGLPSDRFSAERTGGSVSTLTIQRTQQEDSAVYLCASSISRGDRGEQYFGPGTRLTVT.

The rearrangement joins TRBV10-1 to TRBJ2-2, with D unresolved. Trimming cost V 3 bases and J 1 base, with 6 bases left between them. This CDR3 has 14 amino acids. CDR1 and CDR2 from the germline V gene are WNHNN and SYGVQD (reference sequence). CDR3 amino acids: CASSDTGNTGELFF. DNA of the CDR3: TGCGCCAGCAGTGATACGGGGAACACCGGGGAGCTGTTTTTT.

This clonotype came up a few times. The rearrangement links TRBV5-1 to TRBJ2-3, with D perhaps TRBD1 (7 bases). CDR1 and CDR2 (germline): SGHRS, YFSETQ. Trimming stripped 2 bases from V and 6 bases from J, with 16 bases between. This CDR3 has 15 amino acids. The CDR3 DNA reads as TGCGCCAGCAGCTTTATCCAGGGGGGTTTGGATACGCAGTATTTT. It specifies CASSFIQGGLDTQYF.

This clonotype turned up a few times. The chain recombines TRBV5-1 with TRBJ2-3; D is ambiguous. CDR1 and CDR2 from the germline V gene are SGHRS and YFSETQ. Trimming removed 1 base from V and 7 bases from J, with 4 bases in between. This CDR3 region has 11 residues. The CDR3 reads CASSLLNTQYF. In nucleotides, the CDR3 is TGCGCCAGCAGCTTGTTAAATACGCAGTATTTT.

The J gene is TRBJ2-7, the V gene TRBV5-5; D unresolved. Germline CDR1 is SGHKS and CDR2 is YYEKEE (reference sequence). Trimming removed 4 bases at V and 3 bases at J, with 17 bases between. The CDR3 has 15 residues. The CDR3 reads CASSPPGFQFYEQYF. For the CDR3, the DNA is TGTGCCAGCAGCCCGCCGGGTTTCCAGTTCTACGAGCAGTACTTC.

This clonotype was counted at least ten times. The chain recombines TRBV20-1 with TRBJ1-3; no clear D gene. The CDR3 totals 14 residues. Trimming removed 6 bases from V and 0 bases from J, with 12 bases in between. The germline gives CDR1 DFQATT, CDR2 SNEGSKA (reference sequence). CDR3 nucleotides: TGCAGTGCCGCCCCGACCGGCTCTGGAAACACCATATATTTT. Residues: CSAAPTGSGNTIYF.

Only a few counts were recorded for this clonotype. The chain carries TRBV10-1 and TRBJ2-7, with D hard to call. V was pared by 2 bases and J by 5 bases, with 10 bases between. The germline CDR1 and CDR2 sequences are WNHNN and SYGVQD (reference sequence). The CDR3 length is 13 residues. The CDR3 loop reads CASSENGRNEQYF. Here the CDR3 DNA reads TGCGCCAGCAGTGAGAATGGTAGAAACGAGCAGTACTTC.

V and J are TRBV7-2 and TRBJ2-1; 7 bases are a match to TRBD2. CDR1 SGHTA and CDR2 FQGNSA come from the germline V gene. The J segment lost 4 bases and the V segment lost 8 bases, leaving 5 bases of the junction unmatched. This CDR3 comprises 13 residues. In nucleotides, the CDR3 is TGTGCCAGCTTAGCGGGTTTATACAATGAGCAGTTCTTC. This sequence encodes CASLAGLYNEQFF.

This clonotype was seen only a few times. The rearrangement uses TRBV12-3 or TRBV12-4 and TRBJ2-3; the D is unclear. Trimming left V 2 bases short and J 2 bases short, with 8 bases between. The CDR3 spans 14 residues. The chain's CDR3 is CASSLRAATDTQYF. CDR3 DNA sequence: TGTGCCAGCAGTTTAAGGGCTGCCACAGATACGCAGTATTTT.

This clonotype has just a few counts. V and J are TRBV5-4 and TRBJ2-1, with 7 bases identical to TRBD1. This CDR3 is built from 15 residues. The V and J ends lost 5 bases and 0 bases, in that order; junction bases with no gene match: 5. The V gene's germline CDR1 is SGHNT and CDR2 YYREEE (reference sequence). In DNA, the CDR3 is TGTGCCAGCAGACTGGACAGGAACTCCTACAATGAGCAGTTCTTC. It translates to CASRLDRNSYNEQFF.

Notes on this clonotype: One junction end does not reproduce the germline sequence, and a read error may be involved. The chain links TRBV7-3 to TRBJ2-1; tentatively, D is TRBD2 (5 bases). The CDR3 length is 13 residues. Germline V gene lookup returns CDR1 SGHTA and CDR2 FQGTGA. CDR3 DNA: TGTGCCAGCAGCCCGGGATCCTTCAATGAGCAGTTCTTC. Protein: CASSPGSFNEQFF.

This clonotype turned up a few times. The chain has TRBV5-6 and TRBJ2-7; TRBD1 matches 9 bases. The CDR3 is 15 amino acids. CDR1 is SGHDT, CDR2 YYEEEE, per germline. V lost 0 bases, J lost 0 bases, and 1 base stayed unmatched. The CDR3 nucleotides are TGTGCCAGCAGCTTGGTGGGACAGGGCTCCTACGAGCAGTACTTC. This translates into CASSLVGQGSYEQYF.

The V call is TRBV10-3, the J call TRBJ2-4; D is uncertain. Between the trimmed V and J ends, which lost 0 bases and 4 bases, there was a span of 7 bases. This CDR3 region has 14 residues. In germline, CDR1 is ENHRY, CDR2 SYGVKD. This chain's CDR3 is CAISESLRKNIQYF. CDR3 sequence (DNA): TGTGCCATCAGTGAGTCGCTCCGGAAAAACATTCAGTACTTC.

The chain recombines TRBV4-3 with TRBJ2-1; D perhaps matches TRBD2 (5 bases). There are 13 residues in the CDR3. CDR1 is LGHNA, CDR2 YSLEER, per germline. Trimming removed 1 base from V and 9 bases from J, with 10 bases in between. In DNA form, the CDR3 reads TGCGCCAGCAGCCAAGCCCTAGCTATTGAGCAGTTCTTC. It specifies CASSQALAIEQFF.